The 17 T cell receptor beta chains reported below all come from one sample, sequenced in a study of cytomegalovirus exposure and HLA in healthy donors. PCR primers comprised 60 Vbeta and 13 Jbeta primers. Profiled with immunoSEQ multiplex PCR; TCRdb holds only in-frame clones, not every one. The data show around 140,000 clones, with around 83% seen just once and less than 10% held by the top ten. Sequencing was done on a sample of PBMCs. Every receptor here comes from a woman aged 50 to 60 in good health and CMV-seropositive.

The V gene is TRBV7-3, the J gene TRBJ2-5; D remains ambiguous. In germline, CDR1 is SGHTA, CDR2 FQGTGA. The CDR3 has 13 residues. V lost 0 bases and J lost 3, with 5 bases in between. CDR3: CASSLTLEETQYF. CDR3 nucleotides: TGTGCCAGCAGCTTAACTCTAGAAGAGACCCAGTACTTC.

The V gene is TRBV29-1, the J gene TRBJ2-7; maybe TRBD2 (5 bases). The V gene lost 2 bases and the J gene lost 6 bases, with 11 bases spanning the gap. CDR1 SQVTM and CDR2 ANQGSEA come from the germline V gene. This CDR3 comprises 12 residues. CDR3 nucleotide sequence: TGCAGCGTTGAATCCGGACTGGGCGAGCAGTACTTC. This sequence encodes CSVESGLGEQYF.

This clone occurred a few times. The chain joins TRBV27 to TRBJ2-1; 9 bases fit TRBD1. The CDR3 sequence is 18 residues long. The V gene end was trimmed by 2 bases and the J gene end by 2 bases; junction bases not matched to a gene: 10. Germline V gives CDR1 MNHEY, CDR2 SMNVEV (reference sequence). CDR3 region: CASSLGYGTGNAYNEQFF. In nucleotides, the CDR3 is TGTGCCAGCAGTTTAGGGTACGGGACAGGGAATGCCTACAATGAGCAGTTCTTC.

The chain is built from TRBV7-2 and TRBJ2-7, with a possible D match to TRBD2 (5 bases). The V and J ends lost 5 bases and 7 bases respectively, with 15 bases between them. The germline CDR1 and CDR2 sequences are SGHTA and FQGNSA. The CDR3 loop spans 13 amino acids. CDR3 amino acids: CASSPGGPGEQYF. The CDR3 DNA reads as TGTGCCAGCAGCCCTGGAGGACCTGGAGAGCAGTACTTC. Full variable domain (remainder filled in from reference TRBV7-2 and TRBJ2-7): GAGVSQSPSNKVTEKGKDVELRCDPISGHTALYWYRQSLGQGLEFLIYFQGNSAPDKSGLPSDRFSAERTGGSVSTLTIQRTQQEDSAVYLCASSPGGPGEQYFGPGTRLTVT.

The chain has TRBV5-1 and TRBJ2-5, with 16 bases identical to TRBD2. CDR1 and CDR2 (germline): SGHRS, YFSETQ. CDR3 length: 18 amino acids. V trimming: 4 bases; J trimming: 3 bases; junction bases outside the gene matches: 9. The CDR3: CASSPGTSGRAVEETQYF. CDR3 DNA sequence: TGCGCCAGCAGCCCAGGGACTAGCGGGAGGGCGGTCGAAGAGACCCAGTACTTC.

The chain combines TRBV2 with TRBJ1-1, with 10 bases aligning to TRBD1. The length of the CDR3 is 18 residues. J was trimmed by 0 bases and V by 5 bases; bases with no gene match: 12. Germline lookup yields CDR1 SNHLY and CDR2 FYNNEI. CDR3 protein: CASSSDPGQGTMNTEAFF. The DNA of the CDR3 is TGTGCCAGCAGTTCCGACCCGGGACAGGGGACAATGAACACTGAAGCTTTCTTT.

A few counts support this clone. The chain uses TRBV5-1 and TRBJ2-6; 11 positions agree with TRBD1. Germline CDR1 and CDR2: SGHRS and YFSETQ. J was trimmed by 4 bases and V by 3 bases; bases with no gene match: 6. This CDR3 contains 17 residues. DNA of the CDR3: TGCGCCAGCAGCTCGGACAGGGGGCTGAGAGGGGCCAACGTCCTGACTTTC. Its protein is CASSSDRGLRGANVLTF.

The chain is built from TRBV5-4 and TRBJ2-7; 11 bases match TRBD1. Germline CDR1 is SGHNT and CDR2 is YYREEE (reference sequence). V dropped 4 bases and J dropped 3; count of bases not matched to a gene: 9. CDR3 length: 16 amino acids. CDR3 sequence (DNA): TGTGCCAGCAGCCGTCTGACCGGGACAGGGGGCTACGAGCAGTACTTC. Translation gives CASSRLTGTGGYEQYF.

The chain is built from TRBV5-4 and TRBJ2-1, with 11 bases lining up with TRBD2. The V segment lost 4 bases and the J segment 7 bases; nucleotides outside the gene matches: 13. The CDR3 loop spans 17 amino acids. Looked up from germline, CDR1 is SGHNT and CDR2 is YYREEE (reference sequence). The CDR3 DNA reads TGTGCCAGCAGCGTGGGAACTAGCGGGAGCGGTAGGAATGAGCAGTTCTTC. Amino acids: CASSVGTSGSGRNEQFF.

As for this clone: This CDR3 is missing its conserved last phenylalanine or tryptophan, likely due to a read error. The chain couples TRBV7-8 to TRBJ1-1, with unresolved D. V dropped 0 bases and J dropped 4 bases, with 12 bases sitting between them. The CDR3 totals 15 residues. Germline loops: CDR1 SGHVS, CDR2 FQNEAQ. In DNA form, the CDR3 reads TGTGCCAGCAGCTTAGCGTATACGGGTTCCACTGAAGCTTTCTCT. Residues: CASSLAYTGSTEAFS.

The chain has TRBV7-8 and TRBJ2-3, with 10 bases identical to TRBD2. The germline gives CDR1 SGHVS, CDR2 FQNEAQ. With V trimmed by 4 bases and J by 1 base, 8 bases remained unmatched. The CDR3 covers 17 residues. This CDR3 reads CASSSKLAGYGTDTQYF. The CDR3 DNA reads TGTGCCAGCAGCTCTAAACTAGCGGGGTATGGCACAGATACGCAGTATTTT. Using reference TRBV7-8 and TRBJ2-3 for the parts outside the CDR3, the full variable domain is GAGVSQSPRYKVAKRGQDVALRCDPISGHVSLFWYQQALGQGPEFLTYFQNEAQLDKSGLPSDRFFAERPEGSVSTLKIQRTQQEDSAVYLCASSSKLAGYGTDTQYFGPGTRLTVL.

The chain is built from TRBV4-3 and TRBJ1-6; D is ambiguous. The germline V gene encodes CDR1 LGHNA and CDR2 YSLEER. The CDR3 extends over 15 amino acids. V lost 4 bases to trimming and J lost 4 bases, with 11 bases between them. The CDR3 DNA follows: TGCGCCAGCAGCCCCCGCGGATTTTATAATTCACCCCTCCACTTT. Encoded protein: CASSPRGFYNSPLHF.

The CDR3 region has the DNA TGTGCCAGCAGTTACGGGACATTGGGCGGCGACGAGCAGTACTTC. Encoded protein: CASSYGTLGGDEQYF. The rearrangement uses TRBV6-5 and TRBJ2-7, with D possibly TRBD1 on 6 matching bases. CDR1 and CDR2 from the germline V gene are MNHEY and SVGAGI. The germline V and J ends were trimmed by 2 bases and 5 bases, with 16 bases remaining between them. This CDR3 contains 15 residues.

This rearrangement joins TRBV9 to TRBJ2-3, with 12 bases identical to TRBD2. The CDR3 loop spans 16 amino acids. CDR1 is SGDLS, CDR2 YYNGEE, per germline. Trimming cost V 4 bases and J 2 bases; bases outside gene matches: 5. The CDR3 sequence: CASSSRTSGTTDTQYF. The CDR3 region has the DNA TGTGCCAGCAGCTCACGGACTAGCGGGACCACAGATACGCAGTATTTT.

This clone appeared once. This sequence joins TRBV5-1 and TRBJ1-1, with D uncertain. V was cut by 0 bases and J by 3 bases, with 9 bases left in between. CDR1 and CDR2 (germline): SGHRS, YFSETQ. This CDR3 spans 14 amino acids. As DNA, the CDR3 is TGCGCCAGCAGCTTGGAACGGGATTACACTGAAGCTTTCTTT. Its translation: CASSLERDYTEAFF.

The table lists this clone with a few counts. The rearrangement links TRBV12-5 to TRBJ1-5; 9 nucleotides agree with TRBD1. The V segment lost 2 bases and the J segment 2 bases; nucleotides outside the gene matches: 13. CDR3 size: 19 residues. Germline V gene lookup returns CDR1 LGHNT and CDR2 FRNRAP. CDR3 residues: CASGLTAGRTGVGNQPQHF. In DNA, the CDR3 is TGTGCTAGTGGTTTGACAGCAGGGAGGACAGGGGTTGGCAATCAGCCCCAGCATTTT.

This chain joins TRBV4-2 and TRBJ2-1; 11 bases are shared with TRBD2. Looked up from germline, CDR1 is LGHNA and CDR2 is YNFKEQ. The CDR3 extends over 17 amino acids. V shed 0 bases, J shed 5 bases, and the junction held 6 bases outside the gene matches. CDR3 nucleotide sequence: TGTGCCAGCAGCCAAGAGCCCCTAGCGGGGGGAGACAATGAGCAGTTCTTC. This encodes CASSQEPLAGGDNEQFF.